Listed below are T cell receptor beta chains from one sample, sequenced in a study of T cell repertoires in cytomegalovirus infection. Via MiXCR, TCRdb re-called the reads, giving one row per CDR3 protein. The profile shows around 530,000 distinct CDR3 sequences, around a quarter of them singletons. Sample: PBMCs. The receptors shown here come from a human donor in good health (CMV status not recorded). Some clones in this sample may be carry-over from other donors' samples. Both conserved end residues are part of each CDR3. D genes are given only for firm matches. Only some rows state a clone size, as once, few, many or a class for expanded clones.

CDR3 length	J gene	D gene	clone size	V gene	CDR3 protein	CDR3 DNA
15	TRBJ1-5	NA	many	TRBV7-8	CASSLSGISNQPQHF	TGTGCCAGCAGCTTATCCGGGATTAGCAATCAGCCCCAGCATTTT
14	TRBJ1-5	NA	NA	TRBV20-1	CSARVVGSNQPQHF	TGCAGTGCTAGGGTTGTGGGTAGCAATCAGCCCCAGCATTTT
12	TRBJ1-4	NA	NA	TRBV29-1	CSVVEANEKLFF	TGCAGCGTTGTAGAAGCTAATGAAAAACTGTTTTTT
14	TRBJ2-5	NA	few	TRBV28	CASSPSMGRETQYF	TGTGCCAGCAGTCCCTCGATGGGAAGAGAGACCCAGTACTTC
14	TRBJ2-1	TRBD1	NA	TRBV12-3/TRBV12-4	CASSGTGGFDEQFF	TGTGCCAGCAGTGGGACAGGGGGCTTCGATGAGCAGTTCTTC
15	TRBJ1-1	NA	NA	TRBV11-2	CASSGRGALNTEAFF	TGTGCCAGCAGCGGCCGGGGGGCACTGAACACTGAAGCTTTCTTT
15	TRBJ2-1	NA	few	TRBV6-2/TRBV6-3	CASTLLAGPYNEQFF	TGTGCCAGCACCCTCCTTGCGGGACCTTACAATGAGCAGTTCTTC
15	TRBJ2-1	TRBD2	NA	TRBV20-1	CSARVEREGLNEQFF	TGCAGTGCTAGGGTCGAGCGGGAGGGCCTCAATGAGCAGTTCTTC
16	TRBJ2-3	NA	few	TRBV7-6	CASSPSEDYSTDTQYF	TGTGCCAGCAGCCCTAGCGAGGACTACAGCACAGATACGCAGTATTTT
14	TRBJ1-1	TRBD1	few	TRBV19	CASSRQGPYTEAFF	TGTGCCAGTAGCCGACAGGGTCCTTACACTGAAGCTTTCTTT
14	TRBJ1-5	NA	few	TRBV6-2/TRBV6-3	CASISSGGNQPQHF	TGTGCCAGCATTTCCTCCGGGGGAAATCAGCCCCAGCATTTT
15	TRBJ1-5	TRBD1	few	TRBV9	CASSVGAQGNQPQHF	TGTGCCAGCAGCGTAGGCGCACAGGGGAATCAGCCCCAGCATTTT
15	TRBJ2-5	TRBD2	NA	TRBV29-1	CSVGGIGGSQETQYF	TGCAGCGTTGGCGGGATCGGGGGGTCTCAAGAGACCCAGTACTTC
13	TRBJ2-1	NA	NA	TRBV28	CASSFDGSNEQFF	TGTGCCAGCAGTTTTGACGGGAGCAATGAGCAGTTCTTC
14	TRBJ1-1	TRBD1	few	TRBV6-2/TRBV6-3	CASSSVTGDTEAFF	TGTGCCAGCAGTTCGGTTACAGGGGACACTGAAGCTTTCTTT
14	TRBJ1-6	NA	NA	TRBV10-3	CAISESRGGSPLHF	TGTGCCATCAGTGAGTCGCGGGGGGGATCACCCCTCCACTTT
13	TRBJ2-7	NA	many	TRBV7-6	CASSPGTYTQQYF	TGTGCCAGCAGCCCAGGGACTTATACGCAGCAGTACTTC
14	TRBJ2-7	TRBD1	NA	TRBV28	CASNEGTGGSEQYF	TGTGCCAGCAACGAGGGGACAGGGGGTTCCGAGCAGTACTTC
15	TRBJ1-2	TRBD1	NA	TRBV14	CASSQVLGQADGYTF	TGTGCCAGCAGCCAAGTTCTGGGACAGGCGGATGGCTACACCTTC
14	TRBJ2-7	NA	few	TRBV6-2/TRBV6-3	CASNWRSNSYEQYF	TGTGCCAGCAATTGGCGATCGAACTCCTACGAGCAGTACTTC
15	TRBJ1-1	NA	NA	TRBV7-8	CASSLAPGQTTEAFF	TGTGCCAGCAGCTTAGCGCCCGGACAGACGACTGAAGCTTTCTTT
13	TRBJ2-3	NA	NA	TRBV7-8	CASTGGRTDTQYF	TGTGCCAGCACCGGGGGACGCACAGATACGCAGTATTTT
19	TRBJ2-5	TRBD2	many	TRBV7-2	CASSLALWLAGGLGETQYF	TGTGCCAGCAGCTTAGCACTCTGGCTAGCGGGAGGGCTGGGGGAGACCCAGTACTTC
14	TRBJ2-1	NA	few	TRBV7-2	CASSLYHSYNEQFF	TGTGCCAGCAGCTTGTACCACTCCTACAATGAGCAGTTCTTC
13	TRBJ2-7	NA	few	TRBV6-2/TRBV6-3	CASSPLGAYEQYF	TGTGCCAGCAGTCCCCTAGGAGCCTACGAGCAGTACTTC
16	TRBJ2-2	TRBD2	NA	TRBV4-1	CASSQESGRRVGELFF	TGCGCCAGCAGCCAAGAAAGCGGGAGGCGGGTCGGGGAGCTGTTTTTT
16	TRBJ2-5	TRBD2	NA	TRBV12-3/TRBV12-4	CASSPGTSGKQETQYF	TGTGCCAGCAGTCCGGGGACTAGCGGGAAGCAAGAGACCCAGTACTTC
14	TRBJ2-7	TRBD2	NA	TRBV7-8	CASSLGLASHEQYF	TGTGCCAGCAGCTTGGGACTAGCTTCCCACGAGCAGTACTTC
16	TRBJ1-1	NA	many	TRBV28	CASSQSLWGMNTEAFF	TGTGCCAGCAGCCAGAGTTTATGGGGCATGAACACTGAAGCTTTCTTT
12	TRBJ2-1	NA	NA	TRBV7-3	CASTHGDNEQFF	TGTGCCAGCACCCACGGCGATAATGAGCAGTTCTTC
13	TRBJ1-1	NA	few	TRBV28	CASRHNRNTEAFF	TGTGCCAGCAGACACAACAGGAACACTGAAGCTTTCTTT
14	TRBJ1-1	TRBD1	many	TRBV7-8	CASSLYDRVTEAFF	TGTGCCAGCAGCTTGTATGACAGGGTAACTGAAGCTTTCTTT
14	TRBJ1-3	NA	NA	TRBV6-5	CASSYFGRDDTIYF	TGTGCCAGCAGTTACTTCGGCAGGGACGACACCATATATTTT
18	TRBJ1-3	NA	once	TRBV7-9	CASSSRDVPTVSGNTIYF	TGTGCCAGCAGCTCCCGGGACGTACCCACCGTCTCTGGAAACACCATATATTTT
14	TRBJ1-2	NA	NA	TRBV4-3	CASSQAEGNYGYTF	TGCGCCAGCAGCCAAGCAGAGGGCAACTATGGCTACACCTTC
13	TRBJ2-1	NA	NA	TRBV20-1	CSARPPGRGEQFF	TGCAGTGCTAGGCCCCCGGGGAGAGGTGAGCAGTTCTTC
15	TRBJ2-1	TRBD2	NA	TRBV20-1	CSARTRLAAYNEQFF	TGCAGTGCTAGAACTCGCCTAGCGGCCTACAATGAGCAGTTCTTC
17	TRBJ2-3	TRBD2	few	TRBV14	CASSQILAGKSTDTQYF	TGTGCCAGCAGCCAGATCTTAGCGGGAAAGTCTACAGATACGCAGTATTTT
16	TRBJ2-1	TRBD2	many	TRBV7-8	CASSLEGLAAYNEQFF	TGTGCCAGCAGCTTGGAGGGACTAGCGGCTTACAATGAGCAGTTCTTC
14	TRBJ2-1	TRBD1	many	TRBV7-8	CASSIQGGGYEQFF	TGTGCCAGCAGCATACAGGGGGGCGGGTATGAGCAGTTCTTC
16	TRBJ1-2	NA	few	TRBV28	CASTLGLWERAYGYTF	TGTGCCAGCACCCTGGGGCTTTGGGAGCGCGCCTATGGCTACACCTTC
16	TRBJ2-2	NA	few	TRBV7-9	CASRTGAGTNTGELFF	TGTGCCAGCAGGACTGGGGCGGGAACGAACACCGGGGAGCTGTTTTTT
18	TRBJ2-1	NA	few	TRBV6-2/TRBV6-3	CASRIFDLAPRRYNEQFF	TGTGCCAGCAGAATCTTTGATTTAGCCCCAAGGAGGTACAATGAGCAGTTCTTC
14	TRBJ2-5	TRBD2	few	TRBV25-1	CASRSSGRVETQYF	TGTGCCAGCAGGTCTAGCGGGAGGGTAGAGACCCAGTACTTC
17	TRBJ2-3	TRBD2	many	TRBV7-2	CASSLGPSGSIADTQYF	TGTGCCAGCAGCTTAGGACCTAGCGGGAGTATCGCAGATACGCAGTATTTT
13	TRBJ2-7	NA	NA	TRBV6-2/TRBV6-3	CASSRLVSYEQYF	TGTGCCAGCAGCCGACTGGTCTCCTACGAGCAGTACTTC
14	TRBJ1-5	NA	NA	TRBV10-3	CAISHQNSNQPQHF	TGTGCCATCAGTCATCAGAATAGCAATCAGCCCCAGCATTTT
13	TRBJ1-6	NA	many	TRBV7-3	CASSSSQVSPLHF	TGTGCCAGCAGCTCATCGCAGGTGTCACCCCTCCACTTT
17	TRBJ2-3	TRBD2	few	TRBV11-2	CASSPSLAGAQIDTQYF	TGTGCCAGCAGCCCTTCACTAGCGGGGGCTCAAATAGATACGCAGTATTTT
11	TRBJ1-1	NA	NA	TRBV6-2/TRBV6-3	CASSYQTEAFF	TGTGCCAGCAGTTACCAAACTGAAGCTTTCTTT
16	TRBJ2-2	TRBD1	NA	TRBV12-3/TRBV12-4	CASNRFGQGGVGELFF	TGTGCCAGCAATAGATTCGGACAGGGTGGGGTCGGGGAGCTGTTTTTT
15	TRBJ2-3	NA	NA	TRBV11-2	CASSFRGGTTDTQYF	TGTGCCAGCAGCTTTCGGGGCGGGACCACAGATACGCAGTATTTT
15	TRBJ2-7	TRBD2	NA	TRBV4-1	CASSQPTSGRGEQYF	TGCGCCAGCAGCCAGCCTACTAGCGGGAGAGGCGAGCAGTACTTC
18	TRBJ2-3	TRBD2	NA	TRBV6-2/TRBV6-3	CASGGIYGAGVGTDTQYF	TGTGCCAGCGGGGGGATCTATGGAGCGGGAGTCGGCACAGATACGCAGTATTTT